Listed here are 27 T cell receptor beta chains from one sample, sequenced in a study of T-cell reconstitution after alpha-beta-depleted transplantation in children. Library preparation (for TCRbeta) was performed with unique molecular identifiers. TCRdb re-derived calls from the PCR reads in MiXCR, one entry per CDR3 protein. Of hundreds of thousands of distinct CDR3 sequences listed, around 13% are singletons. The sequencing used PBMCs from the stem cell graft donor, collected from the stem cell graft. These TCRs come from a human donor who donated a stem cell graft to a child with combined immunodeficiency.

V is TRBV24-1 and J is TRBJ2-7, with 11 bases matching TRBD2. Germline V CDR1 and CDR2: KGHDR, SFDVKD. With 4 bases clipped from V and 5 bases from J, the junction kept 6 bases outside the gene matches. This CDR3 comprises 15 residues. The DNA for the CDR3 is TGTGCCACCAGTGACTCTAAGGGACTAGCGGACGAGCAGTACTTC. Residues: CATSDSKGLADEQYF.

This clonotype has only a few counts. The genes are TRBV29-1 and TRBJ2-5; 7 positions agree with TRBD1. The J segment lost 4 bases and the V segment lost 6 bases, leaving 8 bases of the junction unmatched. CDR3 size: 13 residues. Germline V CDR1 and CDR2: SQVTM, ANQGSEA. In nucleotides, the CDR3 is TGCAGCGTCCTAGACAGGGCGACAGAGACCCAGTACTTC. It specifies CSVLDRATETQYF.

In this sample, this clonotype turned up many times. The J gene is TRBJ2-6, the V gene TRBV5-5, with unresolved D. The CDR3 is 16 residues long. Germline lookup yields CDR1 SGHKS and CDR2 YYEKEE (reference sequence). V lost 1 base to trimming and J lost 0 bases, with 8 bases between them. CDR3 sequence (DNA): TGTGCCAGCAGCTTGATGGGTATCTCTGGGGCCAACGTCCTGACTTTC. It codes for CASSLMGISGANVLTF. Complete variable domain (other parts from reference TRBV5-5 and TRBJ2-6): DAGVTQSPTHLIKTRGQQVTLRCSPISGHKSVSWYQQVLGQGPQFIFQYYEKEERGRGNFPDRFSARQFPNYSSELNVNALLLGDSALYLCASSLMGISGANVLTFGAGSRLTVL.

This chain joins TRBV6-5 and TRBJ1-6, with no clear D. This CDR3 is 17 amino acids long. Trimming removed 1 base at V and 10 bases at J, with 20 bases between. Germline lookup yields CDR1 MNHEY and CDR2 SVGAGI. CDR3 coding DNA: TGTGCCAGCAGTTACTTCACCCGGATAAGGGAGGGATCACCCCTCCACTTT. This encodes CASSYFTRIREGSPLHF.

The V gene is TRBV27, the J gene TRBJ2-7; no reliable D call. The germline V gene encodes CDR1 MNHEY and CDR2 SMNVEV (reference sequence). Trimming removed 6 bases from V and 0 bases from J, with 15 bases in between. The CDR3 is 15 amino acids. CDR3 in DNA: TGTGCCAGCAGCCCCGGACCCCCCCCCTCCTACGAGCAGTACTTC. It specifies CASSPGPPPSYEQYF.

CDR3 in DNA: TGCGCCAGCAGCCGCGTTCAAGGGACGGACTATGGCTACACCTTC. The encoded protein is CASSRVQGTDYGYTF. This chain uses TRBV4-3 with TRBJ1-2, with a weak D call TRBD1 (5 bases). Trimming took 4 bases from V and 3 from J, leaving 15 bases between them. CDR3 length: 15 amino acids. The germline V gene encodes CDR1 LGHNA and CDR2 YSLEER.

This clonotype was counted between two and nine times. As DNA, the CDR3 is TGTGCCATCAGTGTACAGGCAAGCACTGAAGCTTTCTTT. This sequence encodes CAISVQASTEAFF. V is TRBV10-3 and J is TRBJ1-1; possibly TRBD1 for D (5 bases). V lost 4 bases, J lost 4 bases, and 10 bases lay in between. This CDR3 is 13 amino acids long. The V gene's germline CDR1 is ENHRY and CDR2 SYGVKD.

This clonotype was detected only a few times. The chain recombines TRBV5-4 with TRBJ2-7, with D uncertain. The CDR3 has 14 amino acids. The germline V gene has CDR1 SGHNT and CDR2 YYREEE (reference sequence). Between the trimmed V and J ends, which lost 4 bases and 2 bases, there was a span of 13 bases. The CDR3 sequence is CASSRSGSPYEQYF. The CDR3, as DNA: TGTGCCAGCAGCCGATCCGGGTCCCCCTACGAGCAGTACTTC.

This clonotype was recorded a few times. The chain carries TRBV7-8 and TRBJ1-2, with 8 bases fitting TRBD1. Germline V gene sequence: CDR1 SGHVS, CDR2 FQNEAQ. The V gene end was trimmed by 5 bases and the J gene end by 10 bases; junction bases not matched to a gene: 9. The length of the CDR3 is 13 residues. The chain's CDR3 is CASSPGTGVDYTF. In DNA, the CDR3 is TGTGCCAGCAGCCCTGGGACAGGTGTTGACTACACCTTC.

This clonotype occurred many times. CDR3 residues: CASSLGELYNEQFF. CDR3 nucleotides: TGTGCCAGCAGTTTGGGGGAACTATACAATGAGCAGTTCTTC. The J gene is TRBJ2-1, the V gene TRBV12-3 or TRBV12-4; tentatively, D is TRBD1 or TRBD2 (5 bases each). This CDR3 has 14 residues. Trimming removed 3 bases from V and 4 bases from J, with 10 bases in between.

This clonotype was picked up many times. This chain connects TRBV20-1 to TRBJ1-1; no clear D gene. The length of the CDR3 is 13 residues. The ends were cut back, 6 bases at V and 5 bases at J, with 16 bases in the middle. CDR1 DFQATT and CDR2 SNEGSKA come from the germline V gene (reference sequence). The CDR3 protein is CSAQTPGGTEAFF. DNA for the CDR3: TGCAGTGCCCAAACCCCCGGAGGAACTGAAGCTTTCTTT.

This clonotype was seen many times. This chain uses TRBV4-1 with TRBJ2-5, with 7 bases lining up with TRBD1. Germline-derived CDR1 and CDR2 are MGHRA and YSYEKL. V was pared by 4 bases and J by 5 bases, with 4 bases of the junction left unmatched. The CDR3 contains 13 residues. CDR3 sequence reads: CASSLLRGETQYF. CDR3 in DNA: TGCGCCAGCAGCCTCCTCAGGGGGGAGACCCAGTACTTC.

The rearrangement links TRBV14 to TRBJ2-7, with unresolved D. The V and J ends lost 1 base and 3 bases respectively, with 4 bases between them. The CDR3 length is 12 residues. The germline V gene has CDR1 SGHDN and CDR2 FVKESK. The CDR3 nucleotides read TGTGCCAGCAGCCAAGTATTCTACGAGCAGTACTTC. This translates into CASSQVFYEQYF.

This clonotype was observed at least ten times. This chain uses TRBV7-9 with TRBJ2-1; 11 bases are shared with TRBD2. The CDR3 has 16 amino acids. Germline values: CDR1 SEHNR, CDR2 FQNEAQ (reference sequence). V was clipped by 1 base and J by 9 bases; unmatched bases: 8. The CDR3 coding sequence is TGTGCCAGCAGCTTAGGAATAGCGGGAGGGCAAAGTGAGCAGTTCTTC. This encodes CASSLGIAGGQSEQFF.

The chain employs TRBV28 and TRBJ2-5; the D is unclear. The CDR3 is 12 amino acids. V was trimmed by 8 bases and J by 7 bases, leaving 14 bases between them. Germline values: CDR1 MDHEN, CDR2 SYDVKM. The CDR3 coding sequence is TGTGCCAGCGTCGGCGTGGCTAGGACCCAGTACTTC. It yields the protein CASVGVARTQYF.

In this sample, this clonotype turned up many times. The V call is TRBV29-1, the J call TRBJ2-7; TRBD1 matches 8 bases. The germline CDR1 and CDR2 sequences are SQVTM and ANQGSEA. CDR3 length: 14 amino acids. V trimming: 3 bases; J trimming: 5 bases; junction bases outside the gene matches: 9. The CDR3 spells CSVEGSTGDDEQYF. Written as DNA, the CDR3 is TGCAGCGTTGAGGGGTCGACAGGGGATGACGAGCAGTACTTC.

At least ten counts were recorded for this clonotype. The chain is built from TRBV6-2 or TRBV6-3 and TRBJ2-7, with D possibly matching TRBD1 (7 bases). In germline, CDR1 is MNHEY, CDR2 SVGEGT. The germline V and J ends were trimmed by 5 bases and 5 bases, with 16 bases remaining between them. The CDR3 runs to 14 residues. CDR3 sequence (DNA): TGTGCCAGCAGTGACGGGGGACAGCTAGACGAGCAGTACTTC. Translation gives CASSDGGQLDEQYF.

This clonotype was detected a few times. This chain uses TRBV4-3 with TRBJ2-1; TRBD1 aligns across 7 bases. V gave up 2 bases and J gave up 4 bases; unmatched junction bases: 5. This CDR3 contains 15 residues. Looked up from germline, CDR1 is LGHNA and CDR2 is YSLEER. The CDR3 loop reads CASSQPGQIYNEQFF. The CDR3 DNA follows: TGCGCCAGCAGCCAACCGGGACAGATATACAATGAGCAGTTCTTC.

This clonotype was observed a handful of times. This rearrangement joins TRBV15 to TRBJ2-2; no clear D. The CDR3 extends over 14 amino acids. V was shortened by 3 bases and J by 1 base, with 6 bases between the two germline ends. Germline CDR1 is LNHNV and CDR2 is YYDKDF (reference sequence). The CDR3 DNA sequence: TGTGCCACCAGCAGTAGGCGGAACACCGGGGAGCTGTTTTTT. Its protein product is CATSSRRNTGELFF.

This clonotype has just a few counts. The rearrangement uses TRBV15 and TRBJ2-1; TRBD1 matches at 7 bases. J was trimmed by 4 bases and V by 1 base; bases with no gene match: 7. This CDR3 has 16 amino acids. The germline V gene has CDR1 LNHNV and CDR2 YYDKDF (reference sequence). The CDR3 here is CATSRGGGQAYNEQFF. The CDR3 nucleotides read TGTGCCACCAGCAGAGGAGGCGGACAGGCTTACAATGAGCAGTTCTTC.

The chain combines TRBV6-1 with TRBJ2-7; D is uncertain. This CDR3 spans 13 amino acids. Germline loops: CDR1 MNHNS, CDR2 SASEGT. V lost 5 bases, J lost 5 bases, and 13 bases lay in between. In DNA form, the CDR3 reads TGTGCCAGCAGTCGTTATGAGCTCGACGAGCAGTACTTC. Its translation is CASSRYELDEQYF.

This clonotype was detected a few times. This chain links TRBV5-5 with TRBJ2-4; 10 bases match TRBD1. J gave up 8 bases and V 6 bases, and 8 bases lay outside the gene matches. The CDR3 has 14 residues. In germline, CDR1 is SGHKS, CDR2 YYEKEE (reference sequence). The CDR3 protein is CASKSRGQGDIQYF. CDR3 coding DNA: TGTGCCAGCAAAAGTAGAGGACAGGGGGACATTCAGTACTTC. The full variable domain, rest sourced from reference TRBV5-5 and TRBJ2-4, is DAGVTQSPTHLIKTRGQQVTLRCSPISGHKSVSWYQQVLGQGPQFIFQYYEKEERGRGNFPDRFSARQFPNYSSELNVNALLLGDSALYLCASKSRGQGDIQYFGAGTRLSVL.

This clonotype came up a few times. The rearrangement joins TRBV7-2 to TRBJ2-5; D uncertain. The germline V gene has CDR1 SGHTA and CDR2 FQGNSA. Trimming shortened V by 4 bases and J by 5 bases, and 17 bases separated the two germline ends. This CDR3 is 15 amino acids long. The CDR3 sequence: CASSSPTLNYETQYF. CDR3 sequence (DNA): TGTGCCAGCAGCTCTCCCACTTTGAATTATGAGACCCAGTACTTC.

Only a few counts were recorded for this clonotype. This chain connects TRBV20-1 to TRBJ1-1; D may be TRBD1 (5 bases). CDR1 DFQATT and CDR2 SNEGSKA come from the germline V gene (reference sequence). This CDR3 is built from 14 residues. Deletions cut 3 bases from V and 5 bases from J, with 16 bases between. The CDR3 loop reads CSASNRRAGTEAFF. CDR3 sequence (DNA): TGCAGTGCTAGCAACAGGCGGGCGGGTACTGAAGCTTTCTTT.

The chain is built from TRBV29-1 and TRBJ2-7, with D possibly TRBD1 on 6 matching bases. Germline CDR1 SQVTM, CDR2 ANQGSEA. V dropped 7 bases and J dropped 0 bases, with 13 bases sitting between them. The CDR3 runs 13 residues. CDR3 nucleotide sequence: TGCAGCGCCAGGGGACGGATCTCCTACGAGCAGTACTTC. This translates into CSARGRISYEQYF.

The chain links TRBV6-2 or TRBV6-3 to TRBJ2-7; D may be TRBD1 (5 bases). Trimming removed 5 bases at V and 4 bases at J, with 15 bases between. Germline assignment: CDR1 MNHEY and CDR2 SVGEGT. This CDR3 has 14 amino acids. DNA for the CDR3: TGTGCCAGCAGTCGCAGGGTTCGTCCGTACGAGCAGTACTTC. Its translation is CASSRRVRPYEQYF.

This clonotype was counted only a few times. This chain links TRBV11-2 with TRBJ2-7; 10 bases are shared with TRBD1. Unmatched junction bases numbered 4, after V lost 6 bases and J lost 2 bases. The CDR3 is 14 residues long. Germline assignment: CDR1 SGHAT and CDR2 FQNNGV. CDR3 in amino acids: CASSWDRGTYEQYF. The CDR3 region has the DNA TGTGCCAGCAGTTGGGACAGGGGAACCTACGAGCAGTACTTC.